This entry lists 10 T cell receptor beta chains sequenced from one sample in a study of shared clonotypes between healthy human individuals (TCRdb year 2020). The library was generated by the immunoSEQ multiplex PCR assay. Not all clones reach the TCRdb copy of this immuneACCESS table, which keeps in-frame sequences only. Checked studies attribute under half of the gap to unresolved V genes and leave the rest unexplained. A total of some 2.3 million clones appear in this sample, more than 80% of them only once. Under 0.45% of the sample lies in the top ten. The sample consisted of naive CD4+ T cells from PBMCs. According to the study, the label for this sample's cell subset or site signals: CD45RA+ positively selected. Receptors were obtained from a man between 18 and 35 years old in good health. Some clones in this sample may be carry-over from other donors' samples.

The rearrangement uses TRBV5-1 and TRBJ1-1, with unresolved D. This CDR3 comprises 12 residues. V was shortened by 1 base and J by 11 bases, with 12 bases between the two germline ends. Germline CDR1 and CDR2: SGHRS and YFSETQ. Here the CDR3 reads CASSLSEAQAFF. CDR3 bases: TGCGCCAGCAGCTTGTCCGAAGCCCAGGCTTTCTTT.

This sequence joins TRBV4-1 and TRBJ1-1; D gene uncertain. Germline loops: CDR1 MGHRA, CDR2 YSYEKL. V lost 1 base and J 3 bases, leaving 12 bases between the germline ends. The CDR3 contains 15 residues. In nucleotides, the CDR3 is TGCGCCAGCAGCCAAGTTCGGGGAGTCTACACTGAAGCTTTCTTT. Residues: CASSQVRGVYTEAFF.

The CDR3 here is CASSGNQAEAFF. CDR3 nucleotides: TGCGCCAGCAGCGGTAACCAAGCTGAAGCTTTCTTT. The chain recombines TRBV5-1 with TRBJ1-1; the D is unclear. V was shortened by 4 bases and J by 6 bases, with 10 bases between the two germline ends. The CDR3 sequence is 12 residues long. CDR1 and CDR2 (germline): SGHRS, YFSETQ.

The V call is TRBV18, the J call TRBJ2-3; unclear D gene. CDR1 and CDR2 (germline): KGHSH, LQKENI. V was pared by 4 bases and J by 6 bases, with 20 bases between. The CDR3 is 16 residues long. CDR3 nucleotides: TGTGCCAGCTCACTGGCCGCAGGATCGGATAAGGATACGCAGTATTTT. Amino acid sequence: CASSLAAGSDKDTQYF.

The V call is TRBV2, the J call TRBJ1-5, with 8 bases matching TRBD1. This CDR3 has 18 residues. Germline CDR1 reads SNHLY; CDR2 reads FYNNEI. Trimming at V came to 6 bases and at J to 0 bases, leaving 13 bases not matched to a gene. This chain's CDR3 is CASSPGNRGGFSNQPQHF. CDR3 sequence (DNA): TGTGCCAGCAGCCCAGGAAACAGGGGGGGTTTTAGCAATCAGCCCCAGCATTTT.

This sequence joins TRBV5-1 and TRBJ2-7; D might be TRBD2 (5 bases). The V and J ends lost 0 bases and 0 bases respectively, with 10 bases between them. The CDR3 totals 15 residues. Germline CDR1 and CDR2: SGHRS and YFSETQ. The CDR3, as DNA: TGCGCCAGCAGCTTGGTTCGGGGATACTCCTACGAGCAGTACTTC. Protein: CASSLVRGYSYEQYF.

J is TRBJ1-1 and V is TRBV7-2; D possibly corresponds to TRBD1 (6 bases). The germline V and J ends were trimmed by 6 bases and 3 bases, with 14 bases remaining between them. Germline V gene data show CDR1 as SGHTA and CDR2 as FQGNSA. This CDR3 is built from 14 residues. CDR3 sequence (DNA): TGTGCCAGCAGTTCGAACAGGGTCTACACTGAAGCTTTCTTT. Protein sequence: CASSSNRVYTEAFF.

The J gene is TRBJ2-4, the V gene TRBV4-1; D is perhaps TRBD1 (6 bases). The germline V and J ends were trimmed by 2 bases and 15 bases, with 17 bases remaining between them. The germline CDR1 and CDR2 sequences are MGHRA and YSYEKL. The length of the CDR3 is 13 residues. The CDR3 DNA reads as TGCGCCAGCAGCCAATCAATGGGGGCGCCGGGGTACTTC. This encodes CASSQSMGAPGYF.

This sequence joins TRBV28 and TRBJ2-6, with D tentatively TRBD2 (5 bases). In germline, CDR1 is MDHEN, CDR2 SYDVKM. The CDR3 extends over 16 amino acids. V lost 3 bases, J lost 2 bases, and 11 bases lay in between. CDR3 DNA: TGTGCCAGCAGTTTTGCATCCGGGACTGGGGCCAACGTCCTGACTTTC. This sequence encodes CASSFASGTGANVLTF.

The chain couples TRBV28 to TRBJ2-3; 11 nucleotides match TRBD1. This CDR3 contains 14 residues. CDR1 and CDR2 from the germline V gene are MDHEN and SYDVKM. The V and J ends lost 8 bases and 4 bases, in that order; junction bases with no gene match: 5. The CDR3: CASGPGQGADTQYF. DNA for the CDR3: TGTGCCAGCGGGCCGGGACAGGGGGCAGATACGCAGTATTTT.